The 3 T cell receptor beta chains below were found in one sample sequenced in a study of monozygotic twins with inflammatory bowel disease. TCRdb reprocessed the 5' RACE reads and keeps a single row for each CDR3 protein, giving no DNA. This table lists approximately 330,000 distinct CDR3 sequences. What was sequenced was blood. Every receptor here comes from a human donor with ulcerative colitis or Crohn's disease, or a healthy co-twin of an affected twin (not recorded which).

This chain links TRBV7-9 with TRBJ2-1; the D gene TCRdb calls, TRBD2, cannot be checked with no DNA. This CDR3 comprises 15 residues. Germline V CDR1 and CDR2: SEHNR, FQNEAQ (reference sequence). The CDR3: CASSFGAGDSNEQFF.

The chain combines TRBV10-3 with TRBJ2-3; TCRdb's D gene call, TRBD2, goes unchecked for lack of DNA. Germline assignment: CDR1 ENHRY and CDR2 SYGVKD. The CDR3 sequence is 12 residues long. This CDR3 reads CAISSDSDTQYF.

This chain uses TRBV6-5 with TRBJ1-1. The germline V gene encodes CDR1 MNHEY and CDR2 SVGAGI. This CDR3 spans 16 amino acids. The CDR3 reads CASRTLTGRLNTEAFF.